This note documents a single T cell receptor beta chain sequence. This specimen comes from a study of patients and donors after allogeneic stem cell transplantation. MiXCR, applied by TCRdb to the RT-PCR reads, yields one record per CDR3 protein. Among 900,000 to 1,000,000 distinct CDR3 sequences listed, roughly 18% were seen once. This CDR3 comprises 15 residues. The J segment lost 2 bases and the V segment lost 4 bases, leaving 4 bases of the junction unmatched. Germline values: CDR1 SGHDT, CDR2 YYEEEE. The TCR comes from a human donor who was either an allogeneic HSCT recipient or a stem cell or donor lymphocyte infusion donor (not recorded which). It is not recorded whose cells these are; they may come from a transplant donor. The gene calls are TRBV5-6 and TRBJ2-1; 9 bases line up with TRBD1. Sequenced: blood, either unsorted or a sorted T cell fraction (not recorded which). CDR3 loop: CASSRDREPYNEQFF. CDR3 DNA: TGTGCCAGCAGCCGGGACAGGGAGCCCTACAATGAGCAGTTCTTC.